The T cell receptor (beta chain) under discussion was sequenced for a study of glioma-infiltrating T cells. Study results and limitations: Very few CDR3 sequences were shared between tissue and blood. Gliomas, especially low-grade, showed above-expected tissue-blood divergence; non-neoplastic patients showed below.

V shed 5 bases, J shed 7 bases, and the junction held 13 bases outside the gene matches. The CDR3 is made up of 17 amino acids. Per germline, CDR1 SGHAT and CDR2 FQDESV (reference sequence). Details on this clonotype: Antigen specificity is unknown.

Amplification of TCR alpha and beta CDR3 regions from RNA used iRepertoire nested multiplex PCR. Input was about 85-450 ng of tissue mRNA or PBMC total RNA. Each CDR3 protein is one row after TCRdb ran MiXCR on the multiplex PCR reads. The sample lists about 89,000 distinct CDR3 sequences; about 25% were seen once. The chain couples TRBV11-1 to TRBJ2-1; TRBD1 aligns across 11 bases. Input material: glioma tissue, nonneoplastic brain tissue, or PBMCs (not recorded which). This receptor was identified in a human donor with low-grade glioma or glioblastoma, undergoing nonglioma brain surgery, or in good health (not recorded which). The CDR3 is CASSKNLPGQGGNEQFF. In DNA form, the CDR3 reads TGTGCCAGCAGCAAAAACCTACCGGGACAGGGGGGGAATGAGCAGTTCTTC. Based on the CDR3 plus reference TRBV11-1 and TRBJ2-1, the full variable domain is EAEVAQSPRYKITEKSQAVAFWCDPISGHATLYWYRQILGQGPELLVQFQDESVVDDSQLPKDRFSAERLKGVDSTLKIQPAELGDSAMYLCASSKNLPGQGGNEQFFGPGTRLTVL.